This TCR beta chain was recovered during a study of patients and donors after allogeneic stem cell transplantation (TCRdb year 2020). The germline V gene yields ENHRY for CDR1 and SYGVKD for CDR2. Including cysteine and phenylalanine, the CDR3 has 14 amino acids. The CDR3 DNA has 42 bases and is translated from base 1. V is trimmed back by 4 bases and J by 7 bases, and the junction contains 4 bases that no gene match accounts for. The method was RT-PCR. The run used a NextSeq 550. Using fastp at Q25 and MiXCR, TCRdb reprocessed the public reads and kept productive beta chains. Rows are combined by CDR3 protein, so each entry shows the most common genes and DNA. The sample table records 65,000 to 80,000 distinct CDR3 sequences; about 26% of these occur just once. More than 25% of the sample goes to the ten largest clones. As to this clonotype: Its cognate antigen has yet to be identified. No base quality values were provided; no much bigger clone lies one nucleotide off.

This TCR was recovered from a human donor who was either an allogeneic HSCT recipient or a stem cell or donor lymphocyte infusion donor (not recorded which). It is not recorded whose cells these are; they may come from a transplant donor. Sequencing was performed on blood, either unsorted or a sorted T cell fraction (not recorded which). The sequence joins TRBV10-3 to TRBJ2-1; TRBD2 agrees with 10 junctional bases. The CDR3 in this case is CAISGTSGANEQFF. The DNA sequence is TGTGCCATCAGTGGTACTAGCGGGGCGAATGAGCAGTTCTTC.